This T cell receptor beta chain originates from a study of blood T cell repertoires in COVID-19. Study overall: The study drew acute and convalescent COVID-19 samples from the United States, Italy and Spain. PBMCs, B-cell-depleted T cells, or T cells were the source of the cDNA or gDNA that made up the material.

The CDR3 runs 13 residues. From germline, CDR1 is SEHNR and CDR2 FQNEAQ (reference sequence). V was pared by 11 bases and J by 10 bases, with 13 bases of the junction left unmatched. Authors' methods: Nucleated cell counts were estimated from reference gene primer amplification. Repertoires were generated with immunoSEQ multiplex PCR, while TCRdb's copy carries only in-frame clones and drops some. V and J calls and clone size come straight from that table; D and trimming were deduced from the DNA. The sample records 25,000 to 35,000 clones, around 91% being singletons. This TCR was recovered from a man aged 80 or over with acute or convalescent COVID-19. The sample was peripheral blood. V gene TRBV7-9 combines with J gene TRBJ1-5; 8 nucleotides line up with TRBD1. The CDR3 DNA reads as TGTGCCGGACAGGGAGATGAGAATCGTCCCCAGCATTTT. This translates into CAGQGDENRPQHF.